The present T cell receptor beta chain was sequenced within a study of response to subunit inactivated influenza vaccine. General observations from the study: Authors suggested each seasonal influenza vaccination recruits few new T cells.

Germline values: CDR1 LGHNA, CDR2 YSLEER. The CDR3 is made up of 15 amino acids. J was trimmed by 8 bases and V by 5 bases; bases with no gene match: 9. One entry per CDR3 protein, called by TCRdb with MiXCR from the RT-PCR reads. The sample carries fewer than 250,000 distinct CDR3 sequences, around an eighth recorded once. For this clonotype: Its antigen remains unknown.

The chain employs TRBV4-3 and TRBJ2-1; TRBD2 matches 10 bases. This clonotype was sampled from a man aged 45-65 years who received an inactivated influenza vaccine. The source material was CD8+ T cells sorted from PBMCs, sampled 5 days after vaccination. The DNA of the CDR3 is TGCGCCAGCAGCTTTGAGCGGGAGGGCCTCTATGAGCAGTTCTTC. Its protein is CASSFEREGLYEQFF.